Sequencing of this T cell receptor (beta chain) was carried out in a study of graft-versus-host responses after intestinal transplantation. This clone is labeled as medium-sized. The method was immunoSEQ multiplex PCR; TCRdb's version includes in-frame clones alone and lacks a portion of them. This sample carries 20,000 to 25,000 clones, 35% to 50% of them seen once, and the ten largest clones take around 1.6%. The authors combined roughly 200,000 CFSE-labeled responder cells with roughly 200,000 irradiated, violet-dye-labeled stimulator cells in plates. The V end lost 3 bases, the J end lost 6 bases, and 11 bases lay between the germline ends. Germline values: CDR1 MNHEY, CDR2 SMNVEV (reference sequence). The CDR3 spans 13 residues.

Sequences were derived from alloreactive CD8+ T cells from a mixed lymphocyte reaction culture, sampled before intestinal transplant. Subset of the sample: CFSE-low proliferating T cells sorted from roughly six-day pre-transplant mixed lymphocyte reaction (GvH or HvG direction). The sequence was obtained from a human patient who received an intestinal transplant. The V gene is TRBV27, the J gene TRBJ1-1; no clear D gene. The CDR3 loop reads CASSFSIGAEAFF. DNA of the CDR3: TGTGCCAGCAGTTTTTCGATCGGGGCTGAAGCTTTCTTT.